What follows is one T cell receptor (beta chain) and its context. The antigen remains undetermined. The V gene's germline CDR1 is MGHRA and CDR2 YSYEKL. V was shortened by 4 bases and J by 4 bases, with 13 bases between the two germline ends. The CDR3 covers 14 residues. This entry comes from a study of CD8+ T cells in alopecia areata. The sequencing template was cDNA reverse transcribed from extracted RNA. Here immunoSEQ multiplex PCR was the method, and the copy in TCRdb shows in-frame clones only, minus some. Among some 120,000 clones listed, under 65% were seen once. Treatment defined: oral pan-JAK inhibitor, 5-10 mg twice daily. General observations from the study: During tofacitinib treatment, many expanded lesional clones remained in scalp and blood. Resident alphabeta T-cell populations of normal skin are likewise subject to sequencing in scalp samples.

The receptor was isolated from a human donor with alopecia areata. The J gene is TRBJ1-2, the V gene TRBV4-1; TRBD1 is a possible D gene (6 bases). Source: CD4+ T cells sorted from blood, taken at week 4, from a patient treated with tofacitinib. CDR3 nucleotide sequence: TGCGCCAGCAGCCGGAGACAGGTTGGCTATGGCTACACCTTC. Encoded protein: CASSRRQVGYGYTF.